The rows below give T cell receptor beta chains drawn from one sample of a study of CD8 T cells in Susac syndrome. TCRdb passed the immunoSEQ multiplex PCR reads through MiXCR, listing each CDR3 protein once. The table lists 150,000 to 200,000 distinct CDR3 sequences, approximately 93% of them singletons. Material for sequencing was CD4+ T cells from PBMCs. These TCRs come from a human donor with multiple sclerosis. Both conserved end residues are part of each CDR3. D genes are given only for firm matches. A clone size is listed for some rows: how often the clone was seen (once, few, many), or a class if it is expanded.

len	abundance	v_gene	j_gene	d_gene	CDR3aa	CDR3nt
16	.	TRBV11-2	TRBJ2-1	TRBD2	CASSLDSRASGTEQFF	TGTGCCAGCAGCTTAGATAGTAGGGCTAGCGGGACCGAGCAGTTCTTC
14	.	TRBV10-2	TRBJ1-1	TRBD1	CASGWDSRNTEAFF	TGCGCCAGCGGGTGGGACAGCAGAAACACTGAAGCTTTCTTT
15	few	TRBV7-3	TRBJ2-2	.	CASSSVMGYTGELFF	TGTGCCAGCAGCTCGGTCATGGGGTACACCGGGGAGCTGTTTTTT
12	.	TRBV2	TRBJ1-2	.	CASRDRDYGYTF	TGTGCCAGCAGGGACAGAGACTATGGCTACACCTTC
13	.	TRBV12-3/TRBV12-4	TRBJ2-1	.	CASRGRGGDEQFF	TGTGCCAGCAGAGGACGTGGGGGAGATGAGCAGTTCTTC
16	once	TRBV20-1	TRBJ2-1	.	CSASSGARSSYNEQFF	TGCAGTGCTAGTTCTGGGGCGCGTAGCTCCTACAATGAGCAGTTCTTC
12	.	TRBV29-1	TRBJ1-1	.	CSVEGQGGIAFF	TGCAGCGTTGAAGGTCAGGGAGGCATAGCTTTCTTT
13	once	TRBV5-1	TRBJ2-3	.	CASSTKYTDTQYF	TGCGCCAGCAGTACGAAATACACAGATACGCAGTATTTT
13	.	TRBV9	TRBJ2-3	TRBD2	CASSDAGGDTQYF	TGTGCCAGCAGCGATGCGGGAGGAGATACGCAGTATTTT
14	.	TRBV16	TRBJ2-7	.	CASSQFQPGKEQYF	TGTGCCAGCAGCCAATTTCAGCCCGGTAAGGAGCAGTACTTC
18	.	TRBV9	TRBJ2-6	.	CASSVVQGVSGLANVLTF	TGTGCCAGCAGCGTAGTACAGGGTGTATCTGGGTTGGCTAACGTCCTGACTTTC
15	.	TRBV6-1	TRBJ2-2	TRBD2	CAGGVGLSNTGELFF	TGTGCCGGGGGGGTAGGGTTGAGCAACACCGGGGAGCTGTTTTTT
16	.	TRBV9	TRBJ2-5	TRBD1	CASSPQRTGPTETQYF	TGTGCCAGCAGCCCACAACGGACAGGCCCCACAGAGACCCAGTACTTC
14	.	TRBV9	TRBJ1-1	.	CASSVEPANTEAFF	TGTGCCAGCAGCGTAGAACCTGCGAACACTGAAGCTTTCTTT
16	.	TRBV30	TRBJ1-5	TRBD1	CAWSAGTELSNQPQHF	TGTGCCTGGAGTGCCGGGACAGAACTTAGCAATCAGCCCCAGCATTTT
12	few	TRBV5-4	TRBJ1-1	.	CASSWSTTEAFF	TGTGCCAGCAGCTGGTCCACGACTGAAGCTTTCTTT
15	.	TRBV5-8	TRBJ2-6	.	CASSPISSGANVLTF	TGTGCCAGCAGCCCGATCAGCTCTGGGGCCAACGTCCTGACTTTC
13	.	TRBV5-1	TRBJ1-2	.	CASSLDLSYGYTF	TGCGCCAGCAGCTTGGATCTTAGCTATGGCTACACCTTC